Below, 23 T cell receptor beta chains from the same sample are listed, as sequenced in a study of cytomegalovirus exposure and HLA in healthy donors. Assay: immunoSEQ multiplex PCR; the TCRdb copy retains only in-frame clones and omits some. This sample yields tens of thousands of clones, of which about 94% are seen a single time; 1.4% belongs to the top ten. The sample was PBMCs. Source of these receptors: a man between 18 and 29 years old in good health and CMV-seropositive.

The rearrangement links TRBV11-2 to TRBJ1-5, with D maybe TRBD1 (6 bases). The length of the CDR3 is 13 residues. CDR1 and CDR2 (germline): SGHAT, FQNNGV. Trimming shortened V by 5 bases and J by 4 bases, and 9 bases separated the two germline ends. The CDR3 sequence: CASSADRNQPQHF. In DNA, the CDR3 is TGTGCCAGCAGCGCCGACAGGAATCAGCCCCAGCATTTT.

This sequence joins TRBV4-1 and TRBJ2-6; D remains unclear. The CDR3 covers 17 residues. Between the trimmed V and J ends, which lost 0 bases and 1 base, there was a span of 10 bases. Germline V gene lookup returns CDR1 MGHRA and CDR2 YSYEKL. CDR3 nucleotides: TGCGCCAGCAGCCAAGATAAGCGCTATTCTGGGGCCAACGTCCTGACTTTC. Its translation: CASSQDKRYSGANVLTF.

The chain has TRBV5-1 and TRBJ2-3, with D possibly matching TRBD1 (5 bases). V lost 0 bases and J lost 3, with 14 bases in between. Germline lookup yields CDR1 SGHRS and CDR2 YFSETQ. The CDR3 is 16 amino acids. CDR3 region: CASSLAGGARTDTQYF. As DNA, the CDR3 is TGCGCCAGCAGCTTGGCCGGTGGGGCTAGGACAGATACGCAGTATTTT.

CDR3 nucleotide sequence: TGTGCCAGCAGTTGGGGGTCGGGCAGGGGCGATGAGCAGTTCTTC. It is translated as CASSWGSGRGDEQFF. This chain links TRBV28 with TRBJ2-1, with a possible D match to TRBD1 (6 bases). Germline V CDR1 and CDR2: MDHEN, SYDVKM. Deletions cut 4 bases from V and 8 bases from J, with 18 bases between. This CDR3 spans 15 amino acids.

The rearrangement uses TRBV9 and TRBJ1-2, with unresolved D. The germline V gene encodes CDR1 SGDLS and CDR2 YYNGEE. The CDR3 is made up of 16 amino acids. Between the trimmed V and J ends, which lost 3 bases and 3 bases, there was a span of 18 bases. The CDR3 nucleotides are TGTGCCAGCAGCGACCCCAAGAGGGAGCACTACTATGGCTACACCTTC. This translates into CASSDPKREHYYGYTF. The variable domain in full, with the rest retrieved from reference TRBV9 and TRBJ1-2, is DSGVTQTPKHLITATGQRVTLRCSPRSGDLSVYWYQQSLDQGLQFLIQYYNGEERAKGNILERFSAQQFPDLHSELNLSSLELGDSALYFCASSDPKREHYYGYTFGSGTRLTVV.

The chain recombines TRBV29-1 with TRBJ2-2, with 9 bases lining up with TRBD1. With 4 bases clipped from V and 7 bases from J, the junction kept 10 bases outside the gene matches. The CDR3 contains 15 residues. The germline gives CDR1 SQVTM, CDR2 ANQGSEA. The CDR3 protein is CSVVGTGTDSGELFF. The CDR3 bases are TGCAGCGTTGTGGGGACAGGGACGGACAGCGGGGAGCTGTTTTTT.

The gene calls are TRBV18 and TRBJ2-7; 7 bases line up with TRBD1. Germline CDR1 is KGHSH and CDR2 is LQKENI. V was pared by 2 bases and J by 4 bases, with 8 bases of the junction left unmatched. The CDR3 contains 15 residues. CDR3 coding DNA: TGTGCCAGCTCACCATCGGGCAGGGGGTCTTACGAGCAGTACTTC. It codes for CASSPSGRGSYEQYF.

The J gene is TRBJ1-1, the V gene TRBV5-5, with 9 positions matching TRBD1. Losses at the gene ends were 4 bases for V and 10 bases for J; bases not matched to a gene: 11. This CDR3 region has 14 residues. From germline, CDR1 is SGHKS and CDR2 YYEKEE (reference sequence). The CDR3 DNA reads as TGTGCCAGCAGCGTGGGGGACAGGGCGGTCAGAGCTTTCTTT. This sequence encodes CASSVGDRAVRAFF.

The V gene is TRBV6-5, the J gene TRBJ1-2, with D possibly matching TRBD1 (6 bases). Germline V lookup: CDR1 MNHEY, CDR2 SVGAGI. This CDR3 has 14 residues. The V end lost 5 bases, the J end lost 3 bases, and 13 bases lay between the germline ends. CDR3 region: CASSEKGGYYGYTF. CDR3 in DNA: TGTGCCAGCAGTGAAAAAGGGGGTTACTATGGCTACACCTTC.

The chain employs TRBV6-1 and TRBJ1-1; D is unresolved. V was pared by 2 bases and J by 2 bases, with 9 bases between. Germline assignment: CDR1 MNHNS and CDR2 SASEGT. This CDR3 is built from 14 residues. The CDR3 spells CASSERGKNTEAFF. CDR3 sequence (DNA): TGTGCCAGCAGTGAAAGAGGGAAAAACACTGAAGCTTTCTTT.

The genes are TRBV28 and TRBJ2-1, with TRBD1 matching 7 bases. Germline values: CDR1 MDHEN, CDR2 SYDVKM. The CDR3 extends over 15 amino acids. After removal of 7 bases from V and 4 bases from J, the junction contained 10 bases not matched to a gene. For the CDR3, the DNA is TGTGCCAGCACTCGAGGGGGCAGGGAGTACAATGAGCAGTTCTTC. It codes for CASTRGGREYNEQFF.

Regarding this clone: The sample carries other DNA sequences with the same CDR3. V usage is TRBV9 and J usage is TRBJ2-1; TRBD2 agrees at 8 bases. CDR3 length: 14 amino acids. CDR1 and CDR2 from the germline V gene are SGDLS and YYNGEE. V was clipped by 5 bases and J by 4 bases; unmatched bases: 5. In DNA, the CDR3 is TGTGCCAGCAGTGTGACTAGCGCTTACAATGAGCAGTTCTTC. This encodes CASSVTSAYNEQFF. The full variable domain, completed using reference TRBV9 and TRBJ2-1, is DSGVTQTPKHLITATGQRVTLRCSPRSGDLSVYWYQQSLDQGLQFLIQYYNGEERAKGNILERFSAQQFPDLHSELNLSSLELGDSALYFCASSVTSAYNEQFFGPGTRLTVL.

The CDR3 DNA reads as TGCGCCAGCAGCTTGGTTGGGACAGGGGGAGTCGGTGGCTACACCTTC. This codes for CASSLVGTGGVGGYTF. The chain is built from TRBV5-1 and TRBJ1-2; 11 bases are shared with TRBD1. The V and J ends lost 0 bases and 7 bases, in that order; junction bases with no gene match: 8. The CDR3 length is 16 residues. Germline V gene sequence: CDR1 SGHRS, CDR2 YFSETQ. Looking up the rest from reference TRBV5-1 and TRBJ1-2 gives the full variable domain: KAGVTQTPRYLIKTRGQQVTLSCSPISGHRSVSWYQQTPGQGLQFLFEYFSETQRNKGNFPGRFSGRQFSNSRSEMNVSTLELGDSALYLCASSLVGTGGVGGYTFGSGTRLTVV.

The chain has TRBV5-1 and TRBJ2-7; 8 bases agree with TRBD1. Trimming took 4 bases from V and 1 from J; bases not matched to a gene: 4. The CDR3 loop spans 14 amino acids. Germline V lookup: CDR1 SGHRS, CDR2 YFSETQ. As DNA, the CDR3 is TGCGCCAGCAGCCCCCGGGACAGGTCCTACGAGCAGTACTTC. It encodes CASSPRDRSYEQYF. The variable domain in full, with the rest retrieved from reference TRBV5-1 and TRBJ2-7, is KAGVTQTPRYLIKTRGQQVTLSCSPISGHRSVSWYQQTPGQGLQFLFEYFSETQRNKGNFPGRFSGRQFSNSRSEMNVSTLELGDSALYLCASSPRDRSYEQYFGPGTRLTVT.

The chain recombines TRBV27 with TRBJ2-5; tentatively, D is TRBD2 (5 bases). Germline-derived CDR1 and CDR2 are MNHEY and SMNVEV (reference sequence). Trimming took 6 bases from V and 3 from J, leaving 17 bases between them. The length of the CDR3 is 15 residues. The CDR3 DNA is TGTGCCAGCAGGGATGCTAGCTGGCAAAAAGAGACCCAGTACTTC. Its protein product is CASRDASWQKETQYF.

The chain links TRBV6-1 to TRBJ1-6; D call uncertain. CDR3 size: 16 residues. CDR1 and CDR2 from the germline V gene are MNHNS and SASEGT. V was trimmed by 4 bases and J by 0 bases, leaving 10 bases between them. The CDR3 nucleotides are TGTGCCAGCAGTGGCCACGGGAGCTCCTATAATTCACCCCTCCACTTT. Its protein product is CASSGHGSSYNSPLHF.

This clone appeared once. V gene TRBV7-6 combines with J gene TRBJ2-1; 14 bases are a match to TRBD2. V lost 1 base and J lost 6; bases outside the gene matches: 8. Germline loops: CDR1 SGHVS, CDR2 FNYEAQ. The length of the CDR3 is 18 residues. CDR3 DNA: TGTGCCAGCAGCTTAGGGCTCGGACTAGCGGGGGGAGCCAATGAGCAGTTCTTC. It codes for CASSLGLGLAGGANEQFF.

V and J are TRBV7-8 and TRBJ2-7, with a tentative D call TRBD1 (5 bases). Trimming took 2 bases from V and 2 from J, leaving 13 bases between them. Germline lookup yields CDR1 SGHVS and CDR2 FQNEAQ. The CDR3 spans 15 residues. The CDR3 reads CASSLSVGRAYEQYF. CDR3 nucleotide sequence: TGTGCCAGCAGCTTAAGTGTGGGCAGGGCCTACGAGCAGTACTTC.

This clone was seen just once. V and J are TRBV2 and TRBJ1-4, with 8 bases lining up with TRBD1. Germline CDR1 reads SNHLY; CDR2 reads FYNNEI. This CDR3 is built from 15 residues. Trimming cost V 5 bases and J 8 bases; bases outside gene matches: 10. In nucleotides, the CDR3 is TGTGCCAGCAGTTGGGGACCGACAGGGGACGAAAAACTGTTTTTT. This codes for CASSWGPTGDEKLFF.

In this sample, this clone turned up once. This rearrangement joins TRBV21-1 to TRBJ2-7; TRBD2, the table's D call, lacks a check against the DNA. TRBV21-1 is designated a pseudogene. The CDR3 consists of 15 residues. CDR3 DNA: TGTGCCAGCAACCTGAGCGGGGGGCGATGGTACGAGCAGTACTTC. This encodes CASNLSGGRWYEQYF.

This chain uses TRBV6-5 with TRBJ2-1, with 8 bases that match TRBD2. The CDR3 sequence is 16 residues long. Germline CDR1 MNHEY, CDR2 SVGAGI. J gave up 8 bases and V 3 bases, and 12 bases lay outside the gene matches. The CDR3 DNA is TGTGCCAGCAGTTATAGGGCGGGAGGCCGCTCAGATGAGCAGTTCTTC. It translates to CASSYRAGGRSDEQFF.

The gene calls are TRBV5-1 and TRBJ1-2; D is unresolved. The CDR3 is made up of 16 amino acids. The germline V gene encodes CDR1 SGHRS and CDR2 YFSETQ. V was cut by 1 base and J by 0 bases, with 13 bases left in between. CDR3 bases: TGCGCCAGCAGCTTGCGGGGAGGCAGGACTAACTATGGCTACACCTTC. Translating it yields CASSLRGGRTNYGYTF.

The V call is TRBV27, the J call TRBJ2-2, with D perhaps matching TRBD2 (7 bases). V dropped 6 bases and J dropped 2 bases, with 13 bases sitting between them. This CDR3 comprises 15 residues. CDR1 MNHEY and CDR2 SMNVEV come from the germline V gene (reference sequence). The CDR3 coding sequence is TGTGCCAGCAGGGGTGGGGGGGCTAACACCGGGGAGCTGTTTTTT. Protein sequence: CASRGGGANTGELFF.